The present T cell receptor (beta chain) was sequenced within a study of blood T cell repertoires in COVID-19. Measured with immunoSEQ multiplex PCR; TCRdb has only the in-frame clones, and not every one. The table has fewer than 300,000 clones, approximately 92% seen once. Two negative PCRs, clearance, or symptom resolution were required of recovered Cohort 3 donors. The sample comprised PBMCs or T cells enriched from blood (not recorded which). The receptor's source is a woman in her twenties or thirties who had recovered from COVID-19.

CDR3 in DNA: TGTGCCAGCAGCTTAATGTCAGGGTACCACGAGCAGTACTTC. Protein product: CASSLMSGYHEQYF. This chain joins TRBV7-2 and TRBJ2-7; possibly TRBD1 for D (5 bases). The CDR3 consists of 14 residues. Trimming cost V 2 bases and J 5 bases, with 13 bases left between them. The germline CDR1 and CDR2 sequences are SGHTA and FQGNSA.